The 14 T cell receptor beta chains presented below share a single source sample, sequenced in a study of blood T cell repertoires in COVID-19. Assay used: immunoSEQ multiplex PCR; TCRdb lists only in-frame clones, some missing. The sample holds 95,000 to 150,000 clones, around 81% seen once. The material sequenced was peripheral blood. The receptors stem from a man in his sixties or seventies with acute or convalescent COVID-19.

Concerning this clone itself: The junction departs from the called germline gene at one end, perhaps through a read error. V usage is TRBV15 and J usage is TRBJ2-7; weak D call: TRBD1 (7 bases). The CDR3 sequence is 12 residues long. Germline values: CDR1 LNHNV, CDR2 YYDKDF (reference sequence). The CDR3 DNA reads as TGTGCCACCAGCAGAGATTGGGGGGACAGCAACTTC. Protein sequence: CATSRDWGDSNF.

The V and J genes are TRBV10-3 and TRBJ2-2; 11 nucleotides line up with TRBD1. Trimming cost V 4 bases and J 6 bases; bases outside gene matches: 4. This CDR3 contains 15 residues. The germline CDR1 and CDR2 sequences are ENHRY and SYGVKD. As DNA, the CDR3 is TGTGCCATCAGTGGCCCGGGACAGGGGGCCGGGGAGCTGTTTTTT. This encodes CAISGPGQGAGELFF.

The V call is TRBV7-3, the J call TRBJ1-1; D remains ambiguous. Between the trimmed V and J ends, which lost 3 bases and 0 bases, there was a span of 11 bases. Germline V gene sequence: CDR1 SGHTA, CDR2 FQGTGA. This CDR3 has 15 amino acids. In DNA form, the CDR3 reads TGTGCCAGCAGCTTGTCCCTACGGTTGAACACTGAAGCTTTCTTT. Its protein is CASSLSLRLNTEAFF.

This sequence joins TRBV6-6 and TRBJ1-5; 7 bases map to TRBD1. From germline, CDR1 is MNHNY and CDR2 SVGAGI (reference sequence). The trim removed 6 bases at V and 4 bases at J, leaving 3 bases unmatched. The CDR3 has 13 residues. In DNA form, the CDR3 reads TGTGCCAGCAGCCAACAGGGGAATCAGCCCCAGCATTTT. Residues: CASSQQGNQPQHF.

The genes are TRBV6-5 and TRBJ2-6, with TRBD1 matching 7 bases. Looked up from germline, CDR1 is MNHEY and CDR2 is SVGAGI. This CDR3 is built from 15 residues. V lost 8 bases and J lost 2; bases outside the gene matches: 6. The CDR3 loop reads CASSGQLTGANVLTF. The DNA of the CDR3 is TGTGCCAGCTCGGGACAGTTGACTGGGGCCAACGTCCTGACTTTC.

The rearrangement uses TRBV7-9 and TRBJ2-5; D might be TRBD1 (6 bases). Germline V gene sequence: CDR1 SEHNR, CDR2 FQNEAQ (reference sequence). The CDR3 covers 15 residues. Trimming cost V 3 bases and J 3 bases, with 14 bases left between them. CDR3 amino acids: CASSFLGQIKETQYF. The CDR3 coding sequence is TGTGCCAGCAGCTTTTTAGGACAGATAAAAGAGACCCAGTACTTC.

DNA for the CDR3: TGCGCCAGCAGCCAAGATCAGATGATCTATGGCTACACCTTC. Protein sequence: CASSQDQMIYGYTF. The chain carries TRBV4-3 and TRBJ1-2; no definite D call. V lost 0 bases to trimming and J lost 4 bases, with 9 bases between them. The CDR3 is 14 amino acids. Germline CDR1 reads LGHNA; CDR2 reads YSLEER.

J is TRBJ1-2 and V is TRBV5-6; 7 nucleotides align to TRBD1. Per germline, CDR1 SGHDT and CDR2 YYEEEE. This CDR3 region has 13 residues. V shed 5 bases and J 4 bases; nucleotides not matched to a gene: 5. The CDR3 DNA is TGTGCCAGCAGACCAGGGGGAAGCTATGGCTACACCTTC. This sequence encodes CASRPGGSYGYTF.

CDR3 bases: TGTGCCAGCAGCAACTATATCGCCCTGCTCTCTGGAAACACCATATATTTT. This gives the protein CASSNYIALLSGNTIYF. The chain combines TRBV6-2 or TRBV6-3 with TRBJ1-3; no firm D call. The CDR3 has 17 amino acids. V gave up 6 bases and J gave up 0 bases, with 18 bases separating them. The germline gives CDR1 MNHEY, CDR2 SVGEGT.

In nucleotides, the CDR3 is TGTGCCAGCACCGCGGCGGGACCCTCGGGTACTGAAGCTTTCTTT. As protein: CASTAAGPSGTEAFF. The chain employs TRBV7-9 and TRBJ1-1, with D possibly TRBD1 on 5 matching bases. V was trimmed by 7 bases and J by 5 bases, leaving 20 bases between them. The CDR3 totals 15 residues. Per germline, CDR1 SEHNR and CDR2 FQNEAQ (reference sequence).

The chain employs TRBV18 and TRBJ2-1, with 8 bases identical to TRBD2. This CDR3 spans 15 amino acids. Trimming took 1 base from V and 6 from J; bases not matched to a gene: 5. Germline V lookup: CDR1 KGHSH, CDR2 LQKENI. CDR3 amino acids: CASSPLRGALNEQFF. The CDR3 DNA reads TGTGCCAGCTCACCACTGCGGGGGGCTCTCAATGAGCAGTTCTTC. Supplemented by reference TRBV18 and TRBJ2-1, the full variable domain reads NAGVMQNPRHLVRRRGQEARLRCSPMKGHSHVYWYRQLPEEGLKFMVYLQKENIIDESGMPKERFSAEFPKEGPSILRIQQVVRGDSAAYFCASSPLRGALNEQFFGPGTRLTVL.

This clone appeared a few times. The J gene is TRBJ1-2, the V gene TRBV9; D is possibly TRBD1 (5 bases). Germline V gene lookup returns CDR1 SGDLS and CDR2 YYNGEE. CDR3 size: 13 residues. V was cut by 0 bases and J by 8 bases, with 11 bases left in between. CDR3 region: CASSVGGSQGYTF. In nucleotides, the CDR3 is TGTGCCAGCAGCGTAGGGGGCAGTCAGGGCTACACCTTC. Variable domain in full (rest from reference TRBV9 and TRBJ1-2): DSGVTQTPKHLITATGQRVTLRCSPRSGDLSVYWYQQSLDQGLQFLIQYYNGEERAKGNILERFSAQQFPDLHSELNLSSLELGDSALYFCASSVGGSQGYTFGSGTRLTVV.

The chain employs TRBV4-2 and TRBJ2-5, with 8 bases that match TRBD1. Germline assignment: CDR1 LGHNA and CDR2 YNFKEQ. The CDR3 is 18 residues long. J lost 4 bases, V lost 0 bases, and 13 bases had no gene match. CDR3: CASSQDGRGRFGGETQYF. The CDR3 DNA follows: TGTGCCAGCAGCCAAGACGGCAGGGGGCGATTTGGAGGAGAGACCCAGTACTTC.

In this sample, this clone turned up a few times. CDR3 DNA: TGTGCCAGCAGAGCGAGAGCCGGCGGGCTTGGCACTGAAGCTTTCTTT. It encodes CASRARAGGLGTEAFF. The chain joins TRBV2 to TRBJ1-1; D remains ambiguous. The germline gives CDR1 SNHLY, CDR2 FYNNEI. The CDR3 has 16 residues. The V and J ends lost 6 bases and 4 bases respectively, with 21 bases between them.